These T cell receptor beta chains were read from a single sample in a study of blood T cells in healthy people across ages. In TCRdb, the 5' RACE reads were re-called with MiXCR into one record per CDR3 protein. Counted here are hundreds of thousands of distinct CDR3 sequences, approximately 60% occurring once; the ten biggest clones make up 25% to 30%. Material: blood. The receptors shown here come from a man aged 40-49 years in good health. Each CDR3 is given with its conserved first and last residue. The order of the fields is clone size, CDR3 length, V gene, CDR3 protein. Clone size is stated in some rows and not others, as once, few, many or a class when expanded.

size: few; length: 12; V: TRBV29-1; CDR3: CSVGDPQETQYF
size: -; length: 21; V: TRBV6-1; CDR3: CASSDSRMITGTSGRYNEQFF
size: few; length: 14; V: TRBV14; CDR3: CASSQERVGTEAFF
size: -; length: 15; V: TRBV20-1; CDR3: CSAPTTPGLYNEQFF
size: -; length: 14; V: TRBV9; CDR3: CASTIADSLTEAFF
size: -; length: 18; V: TRBV15; CDR3: CATSSGIFWRGNQETQYF
size: -; length: 17; V: TRBV5-1; CDR3: CASSISLGGSSYNEQFF
size: few; length: 17; V: TRBV7-9; CDR3: CASSLIPGLAVTGELFF
size: few; length: 17; V: TRBV4-2; CDR3: CASSQAHSRSGANVLTF
size: -; length: 14; V: TRBV11-2; CDR3: CASSLDELTDTQYF
size: -; length: 14; V: TRBV9; CDR3: CASSAGDSAYEQYF
size: -; length: 12; V: TRBV7-9; CDR3: CASSIDRSGYTF
size: -; length: 18; V: TRBV6-2/TRBV6-3; CDR3: CASSYHGLAGSGANVLTF
size: -; length: 14; V: TRBV20-1; CDR3: CSASGQGRVQPQHF
size: few; length: 15; V: TRBV28; CDR3: CASSTDRRSKNIQYF
size: -; length: 13; V: TRBV20-1; CDR3: CSARGQYQETQYF
size: -; length: 14; V: TRBV24-1; CDR3: CATSEDGPRETQYF
size: many; length: 13; V: TRBV7-2; CDR3: CASSPLSMGAQYF
size: -; length: 13; V: TRBV29-1; CDR3: CSVEDRRYNEQYF
size: -; length: 14; V: TRBV9; CDR3: CASSVGGYQETQYF
size: -; length: 14; V: TRBV20-1; CDR3: CSASGTGEGEKLFF
size: -; length: 13; V: TRBV12-3/TRBV12-4; CDR3: CASSPEGQETQYF
size: -; length: 17; V: TRBV4-3; CDR3: CASSRKLAGSSYNEQFF
size: -; length: 11; V: TRBV9; CDR3: CASNRGFGQYF
size: few; length: 14; V: TRBV20-1; CDR3: CSARDLVGSHEQFF
size: few; length: 14; V: TRBV14; CDR3: CASSPMDVVETQYF
size: many; length: 17; V: TRBV28; CDR3: CASSWDAGGQYQETQYF
size: once; length: 15; V: TRBV20-1; CDR3: CSARALAAYTDTQYF
size: -; length: 12; V: TRBV20-1; CDR3: CSASRGPGELFF
size: -; length: 17; V: TRBV6-1; CDR3: CASSEAVGLKTNTEAFF
size: -; length: 13; V: TRBV20-1; CDR3: CSARADLTEEAFF
size: -; length: 15; V: TRBV6-5; CDR3: CASSPYGRATYEQYF
size: few; length: 16; V: TRBV27; CDR3: CASSPQPDSYTGELFF
size: few; length: 14; V: TRBV29-1; CDR3: CSDWTGSLQETQYF
size: -; length: 15; V: TRBV9; CDR3: CASSVETGANTEAFF
size: -; length: 14; V: TRBV6-5; CDR3: CASSYSRGLGGYTF
size: -; length: 17; V: TRBV12-3/TRBV12-4; CDR3: CASSLARTSGNQETQYF
size: many; length: 12; V: TRBV7-2; CDR3: CASEKGIGGYTF
size: -; length: 12; V: TRBV6-6; CDR3: CASSHPEFEQYF
size: -; length: 15; V: TRBV4-1; CDR3: CASSHIPQDTDTQYF
size: few; length: 15; V: TRBV11-3; CDR3: CASSLGLGQAEEQFF
size: -; length: 13; V: TRBV6-5; CDR3: CASSYSTVTEAFF
size: few; length: 16; V: TRBV27; CDR3: CASSLSGRGGGNEQFF
size: -; length: 17; V: TRBV7-2; CDR3: CASSLGPRRGFADTQYF
size: few; length: 16; V: TRBV28; CDR3: CASSLSTGMGQETQYF
size: few; length: 15; V: TRBV28; CDR3: CASSKQDRASDTQYF
size: -; length: 15; V: TRBV25-1; CDR3: CASTLAGGPYNEQFF
size: -; length: 13; V: TRBV20-1; CDR3: CSARQHMGDTQYF
size: -; length: 12; V: TRBV10-3; CDR3: CAISPESYGYTF
size: -; length: 15; V: TRBV20-1; CDR3: CSASTSGRALNEQFF
size: once; length: 15; V: TRBV5-1; CDR3: CASSYSGQGINEQYF
size: -; length: 13; V: TRBV6-5; CDR3: CASSSGRSYEQYF
size: -; length: 12; V: TRBV18; CDR3: CASSGITNGYTF
size: -; length: 13; V: TRBV7-2; CDR3: CASSRRGLWEQYF
size: few; length: 15; V: TRBV3-1; CDR3: CASSPGVNSPGTQYF
size: -; length: 17; V: TRBV4-1; CDR3: CASSQDLGTISGETQYF
size: -; length: 16; V: TRBV4-3; CDR3: CASSQDINRVDYGYTF
size: -; length: 15; V: TRBV28; CDR3: CAKPGTGLGANVLTF
size: -; length: 16; V: TRBV10-3; CDR3: CAISVRGSGGKNEQYF